This T cell receptor (beta chain) stems from a study of T cell repertoires in cytomegalovirus infection. Whole-study findings and limits: Across the ex vivo response, the dominant clonotypes were HLA-C-restricted CMV-specific TCR beta clonotypes.

Points on this clonotype: The antigen remains unidentified.

Germline V gives CDR1 SEHNR, CDR2 FQNEAQ (reference sequence). This CDR3 is built from 15 residues. Trimming left V 5 bases short and J 1 base short, with 12 bases between. Via MiXCR, TCRdb re-called the reads, giving one row per CDR3 protein. The table has about 260,000 distinct CDR3 sequences, roughly 15% seen once; the top ten hold 8.5% to 9%. The chain recombines TRBV7-9 with TRBJ2-1; D uncertain. The source of this sequence is a human donor in good health (CMV status not recorded). Some clones in this sample may be carry-over from other donors' samples. Sequenced input: PBMCs. The CDR3 region has the DNA TGTGCCAGCAGCCATGGTCCCTTTTCCTACAATGAGCAGTTCTTC. It is translated as CASSHGPFSYNEQFF. Full variable domain (missing parts from reference TRBV7-9 and TRBJ2-1): DTGVSQNPRHKITKRGQNVTFRCDPISEHNRLYWYRQTLGQGPEFLTYFQNEAQLEKSRLLSDRFSAERPKGSFSTLEIQRTEQGDSAMYLCASSHGPFSYNEQFFGPGTRLTVL.